This TCR beta chain was retrieved from a study of cytomegalovirus exposure and HLA in healthy donors. Study-wide results and caveats: Specific recognition of CMV antigens was confirmed in vitro for a few chains (all CMV-associated). CMV serostatus was the sole immune exposure information available.

PCR employed 60 Vbeta and 13 Jbeta primers. This table comes from immunoSEQ multiplex PCR, and its TCRdb copy is limited to in-frame clones, with some not included. The sample has 100,000 to 150,000 clones; 72% are singletons. In the case of this clone: Its antigen is as yet unknown.

This CDR3 spans 15 amino acids. Germline V CDR1 and CDR2: SGHTA, FQGNSA. V lost 5 bases, J lost 0 bases, and 11 bases lay in between. The receptor comes from a man aged 25-40 years in good health and CMV-seronegative. The rearrangement joins TRBV7-2 to TRBJ1-3; D is unresolved. The specimen sequenced was PBMCs. CDR3 sequence reads: CASSPSYGSGNTIYF. The CDR3 bases are TGTGCCAGCAGCCCCTCGTACGGCTCTGGAAACACCATATATTTT. The variable domain in full, completed from reference TRBV7-2 and TRBJ1-3, reads GAGVSQSPSNKVTEKGKDVELRCDPISGHTALYWYRQSLGQGLEFLIYFQGNSAPDKSGLPSDRFSAERTGGSVSTLTIQRTQQEDSAVYLCASSPSYGSGNTIYFGEGSWLTVV.